These 28 T cell receptor beta chains were all obtained from the same sample, sequenced in a study of identical twins. TCRdb reprocessed the 5' RACE reads via MiXCR and lists one record per CDR3 protein. The sample contains around 550,000 distinct CDR3 sequences, 13% to 15% of which appear only once. These records were also assigned to another study, of yellow fever vaccine responses in identical twins.

The sample comprised CD4+ T cells sorted from blood. These TCRs come from a woman younger than 35 in good health.

This clonotype has a handful of counts. This rearrangement joins TRBV19 to TRBJ1-1; D not certain. V lost 3 bases, J lost 8 bases, and 13 bases lay in between. Per germline, CDR1 LNHDA and CDR2 SQIVND (reference sequence). CDR3 length: 13 amino acids. CDR3 residues: CASSISLSVEAFF. CDR3 coding DNA: TGTGCCAGTAGTATTAGTCTTTCGGTCGAAGCTTTCTTT.

This sequence joins TRBV29-1 and TRBJ2-1; unclear D gene. Germline CDR1 is SQVTM and CDR2 is ANQGSEA. The V end lost 1 base, the J end lost 9 bases, and 7 bases lay between the germline ends. The CDR3 runs to 11 residues. CDR3: CSVEGRLEQFF. CDR3 DNA sequence: TGCAGCGTTGAAGGCCGACTTGAGCAGTTCTTC.

This clonotype showed up many times. The rearrangement uses TRBV12-3 or TRBV12-4 and TRBJ2-5, with D uncertain. Trimming removed 2 bases at V and 2 bases at J, with 6 bases between. CDR3 length equals 13 residues. The CDR3 DNA sequence: TGTGCCAGCAGTTTACTCAGTCAAGAGACCCAGTACTTC. It encodes CASSLLSQETQYF.

In this sample, this clonotype turned up a few times. This chain uses TRBV6-1 with TRBJ2-2; the D gene could be TRBD1 or TRBD2 (5 bases each). This CDR3 region has 16 residues. Germline loops: CDR1 MNHNS, CDR2 SASEGT. Deletions cut 3 bases from V and 1 base from J, with 12 bases between. The CDR3 sequence is CASSDPGRGNTGELFF. DNA of the CDR3: TGTGCCAGCAGTGATCCGGGACGAGGGAACACCGGGGAGCTGTTTTTT.

This clonotype has just a few counts. The chain joins TRBV20-1 to TRBJ1-4; no reliable D call. V lost 4 bases and J lost 8, with 11 bases in between. This CDR3 has 12 amino acids. Germline CDR1 and CDR2: DFQATT and SNEGSKA (reference sequence). The CDR3 region is CSATDGGEKLFF. In DNA form, the CDR3 reads TGCAGTGCTACTGACGGAGGGGAAAAACTGTTTTTT.

The chain has TRBV10-3 and TRBJ2-3; tentatively, D is TRBD1 (5 bases). V was trimmed by 3 bases and J by 5 bases, leaving 18 bases between them. Germline assignment: CDR1 ENHRY and CDR2 SYGVKD. The CDR3 runs 16 residues. In nucleotides, the CDR3 is TGTGCCATCAGTGACCATACAGGTGGGGCGAGAGATACGCAGTATTTT. Its translation: CAISDHTGGARDTQYF.

This clonotype was recorded only once. The rearrangement joins TRBV12-3 or TRBV12-4 to TRBJ2-7; TRBD1 is a possible D gene (6 bases). This CDR3 is built from 13 residues. Deletions cut 5 bases from V and 10 bases from J, with 18 bases between. The CDR3 nucleotides read TGTGCCAGCAGTGAAGACGACAGGAACCTCCAGTACTTC. Its protein product is CASSEDDRNLQYF.

V gene TRBV5-1 combines with J gene TRBJ2-5; 8 bases fit TRBD2. The CDR3 consists of 17 residues. Germline values: CDR1 SGHRS, CDR2 YFSETQ. J gave up 5 bases and V 1 base, and 13 bases lay outside the gene matches. CDR3 residues: CASSLISDSGEWETQYF. The CDR3 DNA reads as TGCGCCAGCAGCTTGATCTCAGATAGCGGGGAGTGGGAGACCCAGTACTTC.

This clonotype was seen ten or more times. The CDR3 nucleotides are TGTGCCAGCAGTTTGCTTCCCATCTTCTGGACTAGCGGGAGATTCAATGAGCAGTTCTTC. This codes for CASSLLPIFWTSGRFNEQFF. This sequence joins TRBV12-3 or TRBV12-4 and TRBJ2-1, with 13 bases lining up with TRBD2. J gave up 6 bases and V 3 bases, and 17 bases lay outside the gene matches. The CDR3 totals 20 residues.

This clonotype appeared once. This chain joins TRBV6-5 and TRBJ1-1, with D possibly being TRBD1 (5 bases). The germline V and J ends were trimmed by 4 bases and 1 base, with 25 bases remaining between them. This CDR3 has 19 residues. Germline-derived CDR1 and CDR2 are MNHEY and SVGAGI. CDR3 sequence (DNA): TGTGCCAGCAGTTCCTTATCGTGGGTTTTGGGGGGTAAGAACACTGAAGCTTTCTTT. It encodes CASSSLSWVLGGKNTEAFF.

This clonotype was detected a few times. This chain joins TRBV11-2 and TRBJ1-3; no firm D call. This CDR3 contains 15 residues. Germline V gene data show CDR1 as SGHAT and CDR2 as FQNNGV. Trimming took 0 bases from V and 0 from J, leaving 6 bases between them. The chain's CDR3 is CASSLESGSGNTIYF. The CDR3 coding sequence is TGTGCCAGCAGCTTAGAGTCCGGCTCTGGAAACACCATATATTTT.

The sample holds many counts of this clonotype. The chain employs TRBV20-1 and TRBJ2-3, with 7 bases aligning to TRBD1. The length of the CDR3 is 14 residues. CDR1 and CDR2 (germline): DFQATT, SNEGSKA (reference sequence). V lost 5 bases to trimming and J lost 2 bases; unmatched junction nucleotides: 7. In nucleotides, the CDR3 is TGCAGTGCTGAAGGCAGGGGGAACACAGATACGCAGTATTTT. This codes for CSAEGRGNTDTQYF.

The rearrangement joins TRBV5-5 to TRBJ2-7; D might be TRBD2 (5 bases). The CDR3 runs to 13 residues. Germline lookup yields CDR1 SGHKS and CDR2 YYEKEE (reference sequence). Between the trimmed V and J ends, which lost 2 bases and 7 bases, there was a span of 13 bases. The CDR3 bases are TGTGCCAGCAGCTTCGACCCCACTAGGGAGCAGTACGTC. It translates to CASSFDPTREQYV.

This clonotype was detected ten times or more. This chain links TRBV5-4 with TRBJ2-2; D uncertain. V was trimmed by 3 bases and J by 7 bases, leaving 19 bases between them. CDR3 length: 16 amino acids. Germline V gives CDR1 SGHNT, CDR2 YYREEE (reference sequence). CDR3 loop: CASSSRSESWNGELFF. In nucleotides, the CDR3 is TGTGCCAGCAGCTCTCGATCCGAGTCTTGGAACGGGGAGCTGTTTTTT.

The chain links TRBV20-1 to TRBJ2-5; D unresolved. CDR3 length equals 11 residues. V lost 3 bases, J lost 4 bases, and 6 bases lay in between. Germline V gene sequence: CDR1 DFQATT, CDR2 SNEGSKA (reference sequence). The CDR3 loop is CSASYGETQYF. The CDR3 DNA is TGCAGTGCTAGCTACGGAGAGACCCAGTACTTC.

The chain employs TRBV7-8 and TRBJ1-5; D call uncertain. The germline V gene has CDR1 SGHVS and CDR2 FQNEAQ. The length of the CDR3 is 16 residues. Trimming cost V 1 base and J 0 bases, with 10 bases left between them. CDR3 residues: CASSLGAGNSNQPQHF. The CDR3 DNA sequence: TGTGCCAGCAGCTTAGGGGCCGGGAATAGCAATCAGCCCCAGCATTTT. Drawing the rest from reference TRBV7-8 and TRBJ1-5, the complete variable domain is GAGVSQSPRYKVAKRGQDVALRCDPISGHVSLFWYQQALGQGPEFLTYFQNEAQLDKSGLPSDRFFAERPEGSVSTLKIQRTQQEDSAVYLCASSLGAGNSNQPQHFGDGTRLSIL.

V and J are TRBV3-1 and TRBJ2-1; 8 positions match TRBD2. CDR1 LGHDT and CDR2 YNNKEL come from the germline V gene (reference sequence). Trimming removed 1 base from V and 3 bases from J; junction bases left unmatched: 5. CDR3 length: 16 amino acids. The CDR3: CASSQALGGDYNEQFF. CDR3 DNA sequence: TGTGCCAGCAGCCAAGCGCTCGGGGGGGACTACAATGAGCAGTTCTTC.

In this sample, this clonotype turned up a few times. The chain has TRBV10-2 and TRBJ2-3, with 12 bases matching TRBD2. Looked up from germline, CDR1 is WSHSY and CDR2 is SAAADI. This CDR3 spans 14 amino acids. The ends lost 7 bases at V and 7 bases at J; junction bases unmatched: 6. The CDR3: CASIGLAGRNTQYF. CDR3 in DNA: TGCGCCAGCATCGGACTAGCGGGACGGAATACGCAGTATTTT.

The J gene is TRBJ1-1, the V gene TRBV11-2; 7 nucleotides line up with TRBD1. V gave up 4 bases and J gave up 0 bases; unmatched junction bases: 5. The length of the CDR3 is 15 residues. The germline V gene encodes CDR1 SGHAT and CDR2 FQNNGV. The CDR3 DNA sequence: TGTGCCAGCAGCTCAGAGACAGGGATGAACACTGAAGCTTTCTTT. Its translation: CASSSETGMNTEAFF.

This clonotype was found a few times. The V and J genes are TRBV12-3 or TRBV12-4 and TRBJ2-1, with a tentative D call TRBD1 (6 bases). V shed 2 bases and J shed 7 bases, with 15 bases lying between them. This CDR3 spans 15 amino acids. In DNA, the CDR3 is TGTGCCAGCAGTTTAAGCGCGACAGGTGGAAATGAGCAGTTCTTC. Its protein is CASSLSATGGNEQFF.

This chain connects TRBV15 to TRBJ2-4; no definite D call. CDR1 and CDR2 (germline): LNHNV, YYDKDF (reference sequence). The CDR3 runs 15 residues. V lost 7 bases, J lost 1 base, and 14 bases lay in between. The CDR3 region has the DNA TGTGCCACCAACCAGTATCTCGGGGCCAAAAACATTCAGTACTTC. This gives the protein CATNQYLGAKNIQYF.

This clonotype was found many times. V and J are TRBV5-1 and TRBJ2-2, with D possibly being TRBD2 (6 bases). Trimming pared 3 bases from V and 7 bases from J, leaving 22 bases between. Germline loops: CDR1 SGHRS, CDR2 YFSETQ. The CDR3 runs 17 residues. The CDR3 DNA follows: TGCGCCAGCAGCTGGGCCGGGGGTGCTATATCGATCGGGGAGCTGTTTTTT. It specifies CASSWAGGAISIGELFF. Variable domain in full (rest from reference TRBV5-1 and TRBJ2-2): KAGVTQTPRYLIKTRGQQVTLSCSPISGHRSVSWYQQTPGQGLQFLFEYFSETQRNKGNFPGRFSGRQFSNSRSEMNVSTLELGDSALYLCASSWAGGAISIGELFFGEGSRLTVL.

This clonotype was counted only a few times. This chain uses TRBV28 with TRBJ2-4, with D perhaps assigned TRBD1 or TRBD2 (5 bases each). Trimming pared 6 bases from V and 0 bases from J, leaving 9 bases between. Germline V lookup: CDR1 MDHEN, CDR2 SYDVKM. The CDR3 spans 14 residues. CDR3 region: CASSRDEAKNIQYF. The CDR3 nucleotides read TGTGCCAGCAGCCGGGACGAAGCCAAAAACATTCAGTACTTC.

This clonotype was recorded at least ten times. The chain combines TRBV6-1 with TRBJ1-1; D may be TRBD1 (6 bases). V lost 6 bases, J lost 5 bases, and 16 bases lay in between. This CDR3 is 14 amino acids long. Germline CDR1 MNHNS, CDR2 SASEGT. This CDR3 reads CASREQGQGTEAFF. The CDR3 DNA sequence: TGTGCCAGCAGAGAGCAGGGGCAAGGAACTGAAGCTTTCTTT.

This clonotype was found a few times. The J gene is TRBJ2-3, the V gene TRBV5-1; TRBD2 matches 8 bases. Losses at the gene ends were 4 bases for V and 2 bases for J; bases not matched to a gene: 3. CDR1 and CDR2 from the germline V gene are SGHRS and YFSETQ. The CDR3 spans 14 residues. DNA of the CDR3: TGCGCCAGCAGCATGGGACTAGTCACAGATACGCAGTATTTT. Protein product: CASSMGLVTDTQYF. The entire variable domain, with the rest obtained from reference TRBV5-1 and TRBJ2-3, is as follows: KAGVTQTPRYLIKTRGQQVTLSCSPISGHRSVSWYQQTPGQGLQFLFEYFSETQRNKGNFPGRFSGRQFSNSRSEMNVSTLELGDSALYLCASSMGLVTDTQYFGPGTRLTVL.

The V and J genes are TRBV27 and TRBJ2-7, with 7 bases matching TRBD1. CDR1 MNHEY and CDR2 SMNVEV come from the germline V gene (reference sequence). Trimming removed 5 bases from V and 4 bases from J; junction bases left unmatched: 8. There are 14 residues in the CDR3. Here the CDR3 DNA reads TGTGCCAGCAGTCAGAAACAGGGGTGGTACGAGCAGTACTTC. Its translation: CASSQKQGWYEQYF.

The chain recombines TRBV20-1 with TRBJ2-5; no definite D call. Germline values: CDR1 DFQATT, CDR2 SNEGSKA (reference sequence). The CDR3 runs to 13 residues. V lost 1 base to trimming and J lost 1 base, with 7 bases between them. The CDR3 loop reads CSARAPAQETQYF. In DNA, the CDR3 is TGCAGTGCTAGAGCGCCGGCCCAAGAGACCCAGTACTTC.

Only a few counts were recorded for this clonotype. J is TRBJ2-4 and V is TRBV7-6; the D is unclear. V lost 1 base and J lost 3, with 10 bases in between. The CDR3 is made up of 15 amino acids. Germline CDR1 reads SGHVS; CDR2 reads FNYEAQ. This CDR3 is CASSLGSTGKNIQYF. DNA for the CDR3: TGTGCCAGCAGCTTAGGGAGTACTGGCAAAAACATTCAGTACTTC.